This TCR beta chain is from a study of cytomegalovirus exposure and HLA in healthy donors. Study at large: A prior study identified 110 million or so unique TCR beta sequences from about 180 million T cells. In an early release, HLA-typed donors contributed about 80 million unique TCR sequences.

The CDR3 consists of 17 residues. Looked up from germline, CDR1 is MDHEN and CDR2 is SYDVKM. After removal of 2 bases from V and 3 bases from J, the junction contained 11 bases not matched to a gene. Worth noting for this clone: The antigen remains undetermined. Other DNA sequences in this sample translate to the same CDR3.

The primer mix had 60 Vbeta and 13 Jbeta primers. Authors' processing steps: Among the unique TCR beta chains that a later analysis counted, roughly 80 million in all, some 10 million were shared. This table comes from immunoSEQ multiplex PCR, and its TCRdb copy is limited to in-frame clones, with some not included. That table furnishes V, J and clone size, whereas the DNA furnished D and trimming. Among over 100,000 clones listed, 70% to 85% were seen once. Whole-study results and caveats: The study carried out a later analysis of TCR beta sequences. It associated 15,000 to 20,000 of them with specific HLA alleles at a false discovery rate of 0.05.

The sample was PBMCs. The chain carries TRBV28 and TRBJ2-7; 9 positions match TRBD1. The sequence derives from a female donor in good health and CMV-seronegative. CDR3 sequence: CASSLTLGGQGYYEQYF. The CDR3 DNA reads as TGTGCCAGCAGTTTAACCCTCGGGGGACAGGGTTACTACGAGCAGTACTTC.